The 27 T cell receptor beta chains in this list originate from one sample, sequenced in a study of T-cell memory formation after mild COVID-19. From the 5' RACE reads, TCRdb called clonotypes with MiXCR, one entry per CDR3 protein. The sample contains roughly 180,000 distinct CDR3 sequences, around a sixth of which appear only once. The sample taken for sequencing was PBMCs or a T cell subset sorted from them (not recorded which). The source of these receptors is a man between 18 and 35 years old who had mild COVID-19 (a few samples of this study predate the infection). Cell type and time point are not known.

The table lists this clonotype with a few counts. The CDR3 region has the DNA TGTGCCAGCAGCCAAGACGGTAATAACAATCAGCCCCAGCATTTT. It codes for CASSQDGNNNQPQHF. The chain combines TRBV3-1 with TRBJ1-5; no definite D call. V was shortened by 0 bases and J by 3 bases, with 9 bases between the two germline ends. The CDR3 covers 15 residues. Germline V gene lookup returns CDR1 LGHDT and CDR2 YNNKEL (reference sequence).

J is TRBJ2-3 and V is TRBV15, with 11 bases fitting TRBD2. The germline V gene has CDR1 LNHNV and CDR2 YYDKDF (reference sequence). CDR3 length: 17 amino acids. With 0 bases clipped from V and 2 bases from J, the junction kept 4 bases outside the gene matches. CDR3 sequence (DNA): TGTGCCACCAGCAGAGAGGCTAGCGGGGGGTACACAGATACGCAGTATTTT. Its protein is CATSREASGGYTDTQYF.

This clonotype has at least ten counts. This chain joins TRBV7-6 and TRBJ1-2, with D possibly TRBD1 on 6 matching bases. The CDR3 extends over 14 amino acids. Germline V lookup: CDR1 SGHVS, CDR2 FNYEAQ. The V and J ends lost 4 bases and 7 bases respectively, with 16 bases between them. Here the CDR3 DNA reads TGTGCCAGCAGCTCCACAGGGAAAAGAGCTGGCTACACCTTC. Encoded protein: CASSSTGKRAGYTF.

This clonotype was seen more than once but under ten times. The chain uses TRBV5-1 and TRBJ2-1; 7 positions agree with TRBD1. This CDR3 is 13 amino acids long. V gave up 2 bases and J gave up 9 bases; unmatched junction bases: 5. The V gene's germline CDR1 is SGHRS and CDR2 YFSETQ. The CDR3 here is CASSLQGNGEQFF. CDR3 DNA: TGCGCCAGCAGCTTACAGGGGAACGGTGAGCAGTTCTTC.

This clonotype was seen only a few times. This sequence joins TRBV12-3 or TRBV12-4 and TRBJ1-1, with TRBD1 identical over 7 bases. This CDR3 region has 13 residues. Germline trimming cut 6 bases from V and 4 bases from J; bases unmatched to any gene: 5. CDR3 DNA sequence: TGTGCCAGCAGCGGACAGGCGGTCACTGAAGCTTTCTTT. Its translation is CASSGQAVTEAFF.

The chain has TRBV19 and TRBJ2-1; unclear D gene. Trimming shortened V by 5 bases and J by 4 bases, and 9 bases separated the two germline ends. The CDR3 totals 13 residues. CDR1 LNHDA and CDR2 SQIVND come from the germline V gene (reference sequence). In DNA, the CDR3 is TGTGCCAGTAGTCGGAACAGTTACAATGAGCAGTTCTTC. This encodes CASSRNSYNEQFF.

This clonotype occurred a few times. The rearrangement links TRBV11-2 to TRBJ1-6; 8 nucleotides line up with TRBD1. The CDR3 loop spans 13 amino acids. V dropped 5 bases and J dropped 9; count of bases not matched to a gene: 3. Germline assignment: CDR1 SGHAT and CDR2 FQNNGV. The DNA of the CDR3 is TGTGCCAGCAGCCACGACAGGGGTTCACCCCTCCACTTT. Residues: CASSHDRGSPLHF.

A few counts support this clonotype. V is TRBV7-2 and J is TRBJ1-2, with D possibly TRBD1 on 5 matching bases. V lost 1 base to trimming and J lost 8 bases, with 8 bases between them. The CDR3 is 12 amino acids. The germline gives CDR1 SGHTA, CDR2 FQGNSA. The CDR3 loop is CASSLEGFGYTF. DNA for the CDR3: TGTGCCAGCAGCTTAGAGGGGTTCGGCTACACCTTC.

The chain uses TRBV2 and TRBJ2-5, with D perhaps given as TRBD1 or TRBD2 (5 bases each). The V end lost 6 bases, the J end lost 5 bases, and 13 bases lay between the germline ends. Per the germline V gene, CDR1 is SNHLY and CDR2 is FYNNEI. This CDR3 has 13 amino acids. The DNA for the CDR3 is TGTGCCAGCAGGAGGGGATCGATGGAGACCCAGTACTTC. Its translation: CASRRGSMETQYF.

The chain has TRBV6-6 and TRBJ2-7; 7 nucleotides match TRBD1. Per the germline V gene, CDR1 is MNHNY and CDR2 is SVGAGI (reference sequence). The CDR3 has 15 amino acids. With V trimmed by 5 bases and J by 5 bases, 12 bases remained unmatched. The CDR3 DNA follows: TGTGCCAGCAGTACCAGACAGGGTGGGCCAGACGAGCAGTACTTC. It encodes CASSTRQGGPDEQYF.

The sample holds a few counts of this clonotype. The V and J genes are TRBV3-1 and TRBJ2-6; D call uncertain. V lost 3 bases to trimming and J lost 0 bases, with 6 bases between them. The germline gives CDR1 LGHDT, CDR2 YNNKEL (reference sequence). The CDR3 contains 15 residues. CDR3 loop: CASSQWISGANVLTF. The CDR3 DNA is TGTGCCAGCAGCCAGTGGATCTCTGGGGCCAACGTCCTGACTTTC. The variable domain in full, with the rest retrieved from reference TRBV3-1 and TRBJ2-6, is DTAVSQTPKYLVTQMGNDKSIKCEQNLGHDTMYWYKQDSKKFLKIMFSYNNKELIINETVPNRFSPKSPDKAHLNLHINSLELGDSAVYFCASSQWISGANVLTFGAGSRLTVL.

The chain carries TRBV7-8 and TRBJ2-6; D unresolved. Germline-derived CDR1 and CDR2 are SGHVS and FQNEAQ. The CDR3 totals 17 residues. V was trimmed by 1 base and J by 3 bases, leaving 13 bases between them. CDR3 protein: CASSLVRLLGGANVLTF. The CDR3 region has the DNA TGTGCCAGCAGCTTAGTTAGGCTCCTGGGTGGGGCCAACGTCCTGACTTTC.

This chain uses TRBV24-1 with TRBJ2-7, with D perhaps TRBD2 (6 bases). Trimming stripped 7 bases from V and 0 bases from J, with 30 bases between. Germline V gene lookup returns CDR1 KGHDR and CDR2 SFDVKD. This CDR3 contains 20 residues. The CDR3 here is CATRGTAGKGPGGASYEQYF. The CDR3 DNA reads TGTGCCACCAGAGGAACCGCGGGAAAGGGGCCCGGGGGAGCCTCCTACGAGCAGTACTTC.

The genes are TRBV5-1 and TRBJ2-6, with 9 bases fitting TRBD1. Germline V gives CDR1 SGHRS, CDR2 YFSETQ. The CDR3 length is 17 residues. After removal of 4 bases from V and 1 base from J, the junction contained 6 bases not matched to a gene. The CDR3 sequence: CASSLQTGGSGANVLTF. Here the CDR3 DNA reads TGCGCCAGCAGCCTGCAGACAGGGGGATCTGGGGCCAACGTCCTGACTTTC.

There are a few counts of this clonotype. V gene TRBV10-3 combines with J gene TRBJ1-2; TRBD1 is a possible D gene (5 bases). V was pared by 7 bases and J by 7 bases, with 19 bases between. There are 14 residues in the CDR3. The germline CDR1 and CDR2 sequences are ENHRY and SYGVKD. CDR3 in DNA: TGTGCCATCACCCTAGACGGGGCTAGGGGTGGCTACACCTTC. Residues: CAITLDGARGGYTF.

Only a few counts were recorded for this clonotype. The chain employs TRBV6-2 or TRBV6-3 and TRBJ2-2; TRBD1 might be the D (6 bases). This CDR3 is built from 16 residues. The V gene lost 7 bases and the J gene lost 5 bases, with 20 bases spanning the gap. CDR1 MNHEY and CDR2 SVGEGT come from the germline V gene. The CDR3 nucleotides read TGTGCCAGCACCAAAGGGGGACACATGAGGACCGGGGAGCTGTTTTTT. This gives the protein CASTKGGHMRTGELFF.

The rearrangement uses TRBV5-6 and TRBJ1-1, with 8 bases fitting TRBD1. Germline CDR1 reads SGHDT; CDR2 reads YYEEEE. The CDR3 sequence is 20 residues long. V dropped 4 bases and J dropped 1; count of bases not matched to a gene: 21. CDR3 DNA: TGTGCCAGCAGCCCACCACGGTTGGACAGGGTGTTACGGGGGAACACTGAAGCTTTCTTT. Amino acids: CASSPPRLDRVLRGNTEAFF.

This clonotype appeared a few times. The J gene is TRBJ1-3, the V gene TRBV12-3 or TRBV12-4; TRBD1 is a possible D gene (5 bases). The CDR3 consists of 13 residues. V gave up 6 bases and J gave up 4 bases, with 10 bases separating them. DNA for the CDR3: TGTGCCAGCAGGTTGACAGCGGGAAACACCATATATTTT. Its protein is CASRLTAGNTIYF.

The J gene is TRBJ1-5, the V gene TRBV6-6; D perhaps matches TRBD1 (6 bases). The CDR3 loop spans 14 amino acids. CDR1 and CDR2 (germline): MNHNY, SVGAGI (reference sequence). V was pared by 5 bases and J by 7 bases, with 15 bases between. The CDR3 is CASSLQGPRQPQHF. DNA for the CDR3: TGTGCCAGCAGTCTACAGGGACCTCGCCAGCCCCAGCATTTT.

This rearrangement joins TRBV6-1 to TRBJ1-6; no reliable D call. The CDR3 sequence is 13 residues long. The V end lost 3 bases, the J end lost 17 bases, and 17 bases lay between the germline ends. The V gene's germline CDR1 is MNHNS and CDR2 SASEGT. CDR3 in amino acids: CASSDWKSLLFHF. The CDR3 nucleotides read TGTGCCAGCAGTGACTGGAAGTCGCTCCTATTCCACTTT.

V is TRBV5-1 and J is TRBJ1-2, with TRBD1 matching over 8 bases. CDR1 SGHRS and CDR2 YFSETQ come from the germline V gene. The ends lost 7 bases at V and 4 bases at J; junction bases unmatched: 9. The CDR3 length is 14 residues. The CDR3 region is CASGPGGPGYGYTF. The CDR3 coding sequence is TGCGCCAGCGGCCCAGGGGGCCCGGGCTATGGCTACACCTTC.

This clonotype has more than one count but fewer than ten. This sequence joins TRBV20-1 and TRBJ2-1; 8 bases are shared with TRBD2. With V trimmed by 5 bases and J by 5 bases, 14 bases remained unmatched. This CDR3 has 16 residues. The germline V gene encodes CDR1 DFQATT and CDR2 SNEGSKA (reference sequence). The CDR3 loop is CSAGGVSGARDNEQFF. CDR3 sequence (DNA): TGCAGTGCTGGGGGGGTTAGCGGGGCGAGGGACAATGAGCAGTTCTTC.

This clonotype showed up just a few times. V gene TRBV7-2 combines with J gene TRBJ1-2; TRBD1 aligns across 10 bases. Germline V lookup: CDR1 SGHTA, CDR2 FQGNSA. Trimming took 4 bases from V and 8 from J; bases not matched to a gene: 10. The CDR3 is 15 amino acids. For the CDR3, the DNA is TGTGCCAGCAGCTCCCAGCCGGGACAGGGGCGGGGCTACACCTTC. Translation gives CASSSQPGQGRGYTF. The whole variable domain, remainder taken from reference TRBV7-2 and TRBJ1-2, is GAGVSQSPSNKVTEKGKDVELRCDPISGHTALYWYRQSLGQGLEFLIYFQGNSAPDKSGLPSDRFSAERTGGSVSTLTIQRTQQEDSAVYLCASSSQPGQGRGYTFGSGTRLTVV.

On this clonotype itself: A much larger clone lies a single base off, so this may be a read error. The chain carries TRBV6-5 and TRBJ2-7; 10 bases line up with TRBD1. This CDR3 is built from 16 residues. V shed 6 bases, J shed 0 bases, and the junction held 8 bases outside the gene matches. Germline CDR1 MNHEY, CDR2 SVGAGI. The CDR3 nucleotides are TGTGCCAGCAGACCTTCCTGGACAGGGGGCTCCTACGAGCAGTACGTC. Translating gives CASRPSWTGGSYEQYV.

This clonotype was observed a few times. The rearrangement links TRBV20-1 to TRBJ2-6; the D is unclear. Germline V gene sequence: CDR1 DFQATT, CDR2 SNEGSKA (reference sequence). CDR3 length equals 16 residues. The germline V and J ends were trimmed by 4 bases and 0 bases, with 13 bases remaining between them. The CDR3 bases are TGCAGTGCTACCGCCCCTGGCCTCTCTGGGGCCAACGTCCTGACTTTC. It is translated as CSATAPGLSGANVLTF.

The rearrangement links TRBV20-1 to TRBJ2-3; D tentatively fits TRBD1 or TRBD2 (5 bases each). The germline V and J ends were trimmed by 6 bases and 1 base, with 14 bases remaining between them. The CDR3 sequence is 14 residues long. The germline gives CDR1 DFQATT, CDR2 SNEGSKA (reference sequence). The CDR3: CSAAMGRGTDTQYF. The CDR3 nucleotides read TGCAGTGCCGCCATGGGGCGGGGCACAGATACGCAGTATTTT.

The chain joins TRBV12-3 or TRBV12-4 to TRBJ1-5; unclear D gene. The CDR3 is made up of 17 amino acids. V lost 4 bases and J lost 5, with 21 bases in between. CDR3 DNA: TGTGCCAGCAGTTGGGCCAGCGGAAGGCCCGACTATCAGCCCCAGCATTTT. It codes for CASSWASGRPDYQPQHF.